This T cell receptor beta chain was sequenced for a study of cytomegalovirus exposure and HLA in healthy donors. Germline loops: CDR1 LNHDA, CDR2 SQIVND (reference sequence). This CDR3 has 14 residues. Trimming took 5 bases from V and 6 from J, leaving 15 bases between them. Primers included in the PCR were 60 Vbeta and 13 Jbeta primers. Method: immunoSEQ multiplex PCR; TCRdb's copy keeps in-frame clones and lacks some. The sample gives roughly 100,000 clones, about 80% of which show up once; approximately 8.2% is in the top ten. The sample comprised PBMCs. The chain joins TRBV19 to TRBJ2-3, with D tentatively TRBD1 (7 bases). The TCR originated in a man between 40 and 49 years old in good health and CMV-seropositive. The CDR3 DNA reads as TGTGCCAGTAGTTCATCAGGGGGACTTGATACGCAGTATTTT. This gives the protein CASSSSGGLDTQYF.